Listed below are T cell receptor beta chains from one sample, sequenced in a study of cytomegalovirus exposure and HLA in healthy donors. Clones were sequenced by immunoSEQ multiplex PCR, and TCRdb holds only the in-frame ones, with some missing. The data contain some 350,000 clones, roughly 87% of them singletons. What was sequenced was PBMCs. The source is a woman aged 25-40 years in good health and CMV-seropositive. Both conserved end residues are part of each CDR3. Each record gives: clone size, J gene, D gene, V gene, CDR3 DNA, CDR3 protein. A D gene is named only where the DNA matches it firmly. Where a row states a size, it is once, few, many or the class of an expanded clone; other rows omit it.

size: NA; J: TRBJ1-6; D: NA; V: TRBV28; DNA: TGTGCCAGCAGTTTATATCCGTTACAACCCCTCCACTTT; CDR3: CASSLYPLQPLHF
size: NA; J: TRBJ1-4; D: TRBD1; V: TRBV7-9; DNA: TGTGCCAGCAGCCCTCCGGGACAGAAGGAAAAACTGTTTTTT; CDR3: CASSPPGQKEKLFF
size: many; J: TRBJ1-6; D: NA; V: TRBV6-5; DNA: TGTGCCAGCAGTTACGACCCGGACACGTCACCCCTCCACTTT; CDR3: CASSYDPDTSPLHF
size: once; J: TRBJ2-5; D: NA; V: TRBV7-2; DNA: TGTGCCAGCAGCCCAGGGGTAGTAGGGAACCAAGAGACCCAGTACTTC; CDR3: CASSPGVVGNQETQYF
size: NA; J: TRBJ2-1; D: NA; V: TRBV5-6; DNA: TGTGCCAGCAGCTTGGGTTCTAGAATAAGGAATGAGCAGTTCTTC; CDR3: CASSLGSRIRNEQFF
size: NA; J: TRBJ1-1; D: NA; V: TRBV2; DNA: TGTGCCAGCAGTGAAGGGGGAGGTGGGATCACTGAAGCTTTCTTT; CDR3: CASSEGGGGITEAFF
size: NA; J: TRBJ2-7; D: NA; V: TRBV2; DNA: TGTGCCAGCATTAGAAGGAGCTCCTACGAGCAGTACTTC; CDR3: CASIRRSSYEQYF
size: NA; J: TRBJ2-3; D: NA; V: TRBV6-1; DNA: TGTGCCAGCAGTCTAGTGGGGTCGAAAGATACGCAGTATTTT; CDR3: CASSLVGSKDTQYF
size: NA; J: TRBJ2-1; D: NA; V: TRBV9; DNA: TGTGCCAGCAGCGGGGCCTCGGCAGACTACAATGAGCAGTTCTTC; CDR3: CASSGASADYNEQFF
size: NA; J: TRBJ2-5; D: NA; V: TRBV5-1; DNA: TGCGCCAGCAGCTTGGTCCGACAGGCCATTAGGGAGACCCAGTACTTC; CDR3: CASSLVRQAIRETQYF
size: NA; J: TRBJ1-2; D: TRBD1; V: TRBV11-2; DNA: TGTGCCAGCAGCTTAGATAGGATGACAGGGGGAAACTATGGCTACACCTTC; CDR3: CASSLDRMTGGNYGYTF
size: once; J: TRBJ1-1; D: TRBD1; V: TRBV6-6; DNA: TGTGCCAGCACCGGGGACAGGAACACTGAAGCTTTCTTT; CDR3: CASTGDRNTEAFF
size: once; J: TRBJ1-1; D: TRBD1; V: TRBV7-6; DNA: TGTGCCAGCAGCGCTACACAGGGGGACACTGAAGCTTTCTTT; CDR3: CASSATQGDTEAFF
size: NA; J: TRBJ2-7; D: TRBD2; V: TRBV2; DNA: TGTGCCAGCACTAGCGGGGTTGAGCAGTACTTC; CDR3: CASTSGVEQYF
size: NA; J: TRBJ2-1; D: NA; V: TRBV28; DNA: TGTGCCAGCAGTTTAGTTGGGCTTGACAGGGGAGGGTACTTCAATGAGCAGTTCTTC; CDR3: CASSLVGLDRGGYFNEQFF
size: NA; J: TRBJ2-5; D: NA; V: TRBV9; DNA: TGTGCCAGCAGCGTAGACGGGGCTAGGGAGACCCAGTACTTC; CDR3: CASSVDGARETQYF
size: NA; J: TRBJ2-1; D: TRBD2; V: TRBV27; DNA: TGTGCCAGCAGTTTAGGTAGCGGGAGCTCCTACAATGAGCAGTTCTTC; CDR3: CASSLGSGSSYNEQFF
size: NA; J: TRBJ2-2; D: NA; V: TRBV4-1; DNA: TGCGCCAGCAGCCAAGATAGCTTGGCAATGGGCGGGGAGCTGTTTTTT; CDR3: CASSQDSLAMGGELFF
size: NA; J: TRBJ2-2; D: NA; V: TRBV10-3; DNA: TGTGCCATCATGGCAGGGTTGAACACCGGGGAGCTGTTTTTT; CDR3: CAIMAGLNTGELFF
size: once; J: TRBJ1-2; D: NA; V: TRBV7-8; DNA: TGTGCCAGCAGCTTAGGGTGGGATGGCTACACCTTC; CDR3: CASSLGWDGYTF
size: NA; J: TRBJ1-5; D: NA; V: TRBV7-2; DNA: TGTGCCAGCAGCTCACCGAATCAGCCCCAGCATTTT; CDR3: CASSSPNQPQHF
size: NA; J: TRBJ2-2; D: TRBD2; V: TRBV27; DNA: TGTGCCAGCAGTCCTTTTGAGTTTGCTAGCGGGGGCCCGAACACCGGGGAGCTGTTTTTT; CDR3: CASSPFEFASGGPNTGELFF
size: NA; J: TRBJ2-3; D: NA; V: TRBV9; DNA: TGTGCCAGCAGCGTAGCATGGCCCGAAGCAGATACGCAGTATTTT; CDR3: CASSVAWPEADTQYF
size: few; J: TRBJ2-4; D: NA; V: TRBV20-1; DNA: TGCAGTGCTAGAGTAAACATTCAGTACTTC; CDR3: CSARVNIQYF
size: NA; J: TRBJ2-7; D: TRBD1; V: TRBV27; DNA: TGTGCCAGCAGTTTATTCGGCGGGACAGGGGATGGTTACGAGCAGTACTTC; CDR3: CASSLFGGTGDGYEQYF
size: NA; J: TRBJ1-5; D: NA; V: TRBV6-1; DNA: TGTGCCAGCAGTGAATGGAGGGGATTAGGAGGCAATCAGCCCCAGCATTTT; CDR3: CASSEWRGLGGNQPQHF
size: NA; J: TRBJ1-1; D: NA; V: TRBV5-1; DNA: TGCGCCAGCAGCTTGGCCCCCGACAGGAGTGACACTGAAGCTTTCTTT; CDR3: CASSLAPDRSDTEAFF
size: NA; J: TRBJ2-1; D: TRBD1; V: TRBV9; DNA: TGTGCCAGCAGCGTAGGGGGACAGTCCTACAATGAGCAGTTCTTC; CDR3: CASSVGGQSYNEQFF
size: NA; J: TRBJ1-1; D: TRBD1; V: TRBV6-6; DNA: TGTGCCAGCAGCAAAGGACAGGATGCGAACACTGAAGCTTTCTTT; CDR3: CASSKGQDANTEAFF
size: NA; J: TRBJ2-3; D: TRBD2; V: TRBV7-2; DNA: TGTGCCAGCAGCTCCAGCGGGGGACCCACAGATACGCAGTATTTT; CDR3: CASSSSGGPTDTQYF
size: NA; J: TRBJ1-2; D: NA; V: TRBV19; DNA: TGTGCCAGTACTCAGGGAGCGGGAGGCTACACCTTC; CDR3: CASTQGAGGYTF
size: NA; J: TRBJ1-5; D: TRBD1; V: TRBV4-2; DNA: TGTGCCAGCAGCCAGGGGACAGGGGACAATCAGCCCCAGCATTTT; CDR3: CASSQGTGDNQPQHF
size: NA; J: TRBJ2-4; D: NA; V: TRBV5-5; DNA: TGTGCCAGCAGCTTGATGCCGGGAGCGGGCAACATTCAGTACTTC; CDR3: CASSLMPGAGNIQYF
size: NA; J: TRBJ1-5; D: TRBD1; V: TRBV6-6; DNA: TGTGCCAGCAGTTTGGGACAGGGAGGGCAGCCCCAGCATTTT; CDR3: CASSLGQGGQPQHF
size: NA; J: TRBJ2-1; D: NA; V: TRBV11-2; DNA: TGTGCCAGCAGCCGTAGCTACAATGAGCAGTTCTTC; CDR3: CASSRSYNEQFF
size: NA; J: TRBJ1-2; D: NA; V: TRBV19; DNA: TGTGCCAGTACCCAGGCCGTCTCGGGTGGCTACACCTTC; CDR3: CASTQAVSGGYTF
size: once; J: TRBJ1-2; D: TRBD1; V: TRBV9; DNA: TGTGCCAGCAGCCCGAGGGACAGTTTTAACTATGGCTACACCTTC; CDR3: CASSPRDSFNYGYTF
size: NA; J: TRBJ2-5; D: NA; V: TRBV11-2; DNA: TGTGCCAGCAGCTTAGATTTGGGGCACAGGAGCTTCCAAGAGACCCAGTACTTC; CDR3: CASSLDLGHRSFQETQYF
size: NA; J: TRBJ2-7; D: NA; V: TRBV28; DNA: TGTGCCAGCAGTCAAGACCCCGGCAACGAGCAGTACTTC; CDR3: CASSQDPGNEQYF
size: once; J: TRBJ2-7; D: TRBD2; V: TRBV9; DNA: TGTGCCAGCAGCGTAGAACTAGCGGGACACGGCGAGCAGTACTTC; CDR3: CASSVELAGHGEQYF
size: NA; J: TRBJ2-3; D: NA; V: TRBV6-5; DNA: TGTGCCAGCAGTTGGGACGTTGGTTCTGGTACGCAGTATTTT; CDR3: CASSWDVGSGTQYF
size: NA; J: TRBJ2-5; D: NA; V: TRBV6-1; DNA: TGTGCCAGCAGTGAAGGTGTCCTTACAAAAGAGACCCAGTACTTC; CDR3: CASSEGVLTKETQYF
size: NA; J: TRBJ2-7; D: TRBD2; V: TRBV27; DNA: TGTGCCAGCACCGGACTAGCGGGACTGCCGACAGGGGCCTACGAGCAGTACTTC; CDR3: CASTGLAGLPTGAYEQYF
size: NA; J: TRBJ2-1; D: TRBD2; V: TRBV4-2; DNA: TGTGCCAGCAGCCCGGGACTAGCGCCCAATGAGCAGTTCTTC; CDR3: CASSPGLAPNEQFF
size: once; J: TRBJ2-1; D: NA; V: TRBV27; DNA: TGTGCCAGCAGTTTAAAACGGGTCAATGAGCAGTTCTTC; CDR3: CASSLKRVNEQFF
size: NA; J: TRBJ2-1; D: NA; V: TRBV7-3; DNA: TGTGCCAGCAGCCAAAGGGGGTGGGATGAGCAGTTCTTC; CDR3: CASSQRGWDEQFF
size: once; J: TRBJ1-3; D: NA; V: TRBV27; DNA: TGTGCCAGCAAAGGAAACGGAAACACCATATATTTT; CDR3: CASKGNGNTIYF
size: NA; J: TRBJ2-7; D: NA; V: TRBV6-1; DNA: TGTGCCAGCTGGGGGACAACCCGGACCGAGCAGTACTTC; CDR3: CASWGTTRTEQYF
size: NA; J: TRBJ1-4; D: NA; V: TRBV4-3; DNA: TGCGCCAGCAGCGCGTACAGGTCAACTAATGAAAAACTGTTTTTT; CDR3: CASSAYRSTNEKLFF